This TCR beta chain was sequenced in a study of lymphopenia after photon versus proton radiotherapy. Study observations and caveats: Under photons, naive T cells and diversity fell while effector/memory populations rose. Better survival with proton therapy was suggested as possible, not demonstrated.

Sequenced by immunoSEQ multiplex PCR; TCRdb stores in-frame clones only, minus some. The table shows 30,000 to 40,000 clones, with 80% to 95% occurring only once. V lost 2 bases and J lost 7; bases outside the gene matches: 3. Germline V gene data show CDR1 as MNHEY and CDR2 as SMNVEV (reference sequence). The CDR3 loop spans 14 amino acids. This clone was detected only a few times. Its target is unknown. This clonotype was obtained from a man in his sixties with cholangiocarcinoma. The sample here was peripheral blood, taken from a patient treated with photon-based radiotherapy. The V gene is TRBV27, the J gene TRBJ2-1; 9 positions match TRBD1. DNA of the CDR3: TGTGCCAGCAGTTTAGTGGGACAGGGAAATGAGCAGTTCTTC. It codes for CASSLVGQGNEQFF.